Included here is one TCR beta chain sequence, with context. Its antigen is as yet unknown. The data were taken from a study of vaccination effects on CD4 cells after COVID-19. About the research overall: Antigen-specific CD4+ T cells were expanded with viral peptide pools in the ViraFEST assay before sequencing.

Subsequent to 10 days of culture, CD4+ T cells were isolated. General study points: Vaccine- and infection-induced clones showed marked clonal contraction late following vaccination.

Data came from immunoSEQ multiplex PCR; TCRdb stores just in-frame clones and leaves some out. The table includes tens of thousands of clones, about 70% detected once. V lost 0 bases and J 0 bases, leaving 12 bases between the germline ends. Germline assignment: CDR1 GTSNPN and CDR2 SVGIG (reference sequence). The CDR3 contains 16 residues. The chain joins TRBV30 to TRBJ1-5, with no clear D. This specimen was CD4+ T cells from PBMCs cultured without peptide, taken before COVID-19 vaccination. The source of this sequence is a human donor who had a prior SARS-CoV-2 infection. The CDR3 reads CAWSVRSDLSNQPQHF. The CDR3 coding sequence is TGTGCCTGGAGTGTACGGTCGGACCTTAGCAATCAGCCCCAGCATTTT.